One sample yielded the 16 T cell receptor beta chains listed below, sequenced in a study of cytomegalovirus exposure and HLA in healthy donors. The PCR had 60 Vbeta and 13 Jbeta primers. The protocol was immunoSEQ multiplex PCR, while the TCRdb copy is restricted to in-frame clones and leaves out a portion. The sample includes approximately 140,000 clones, around 79% of them seen just once. Sequencing input: PBMCs. Every receptor here comes from a human donor in good health.

As DNA, the CDR3 is TGTGCCAGCAGGCTAGCGGGGGGCACCGGGGAGCTGTTTTTT. Its translation: CASRLAGGTGELFF. The V and J genes are TRBV6-4 and TRBJ2-2; 11 nucleotides agree with TRBD2. Germline V gives CDR1 MRHNA, CDR2 SNTAGT. Unmatched junction bases numbered 1, after V lost 6 bases and J lost 4 bases. The CDR3 totals 14 residues.

This chain links TRBV10-2 with TRBJ2-5, with 16 bases matching TRBD2. J lost 3 bases, V lost 6 bases, and 4 bases had no gene match. In germline, CDR1 is WSHSY, CDR2 SAAADI. CDR3 length: 16 residues. DNA for the CDR3: TGCGCCAGCAGACCCGGGACTAGCGGGGGGGAAGAGACCCAGTACTTC. It yields the protein CASRPGTSGGEETQYF.

The rearrangement joins TRBV15 to TRBJ1-4, with D possibly matching TRBD1 (6 bases). The germline gives CDR1 LNHNV, CDR2 YYDKDF (reference sequence). The CDR3 loop spans 14 amino acids. V lost 1 base and J 7 bases, leaving 10 bases between the germline ends. The CDR3 DNA sequence: TGTGCCACCAGCAGAGGGGGACAACTTGAAAAACTGTTTTTT. It specifies CATSRGGQLEKLFF.

This chain links TRBV13 with TRBJ2-1, with 12 bases matching TRBD2. Germline CDR1 reads PRHDT; CDR2 reads FYEKMQ (reference sequence). Trimming removed 5 bases from V and 7 bases from J; junction bases left unmatched: 6. The length of the CDR3 is 15 residues. CDR3 sequence (DNA): TGTGCCAGCAGCCGCGAACTAGCGGGAGGTAATGAGCAGTTCTTC. Protein: CASSRELAGGNEQFF.

The V and J genes are TRBV2 and TRBJ2-3, with TRBD2 matching over 10 bases. The J segment lost 4 bases and the V segment lost 4 bases, leaving 2 bases of the junction unmatched. The germline V gene has CDR1 SNHLY and CDR2 FYNNEI. This CDR3 spans 14 amino acids. The CDR3 nucleotides are TGTGCCAGCAGTGCGCTAGCGGGGGCAGATACGCAGTATTTT. It encodes CASSALAGADTQYF.

In its sample, this clone was seen a few times. V is TRBV6-6 and J is TRBJ2-7, with 7 bases identical to TRBD1. Germline CDR1 and CDR2: MNHNY and SVGAGI (reference sequence). Trimming removed 4 bases from V and 2 bases from J; junction bases left unmatched: 11. The CDR3 is 16 residues long. CDR3 loop: CASSSGWTGKPYEQYF. The CDR3 coding sequence is TGTGCCAGCAGTTCCGGTTGGACAGGAAAACCCTACGAGCAGTACTTC.

The chain carries TRBV5-6 and TRBJ2-1, with D uncertain. CDR3 length equals 15 residues. Germline CDR1 SGHDT, CDR2 YYEEEE. With 0 bases removed from V and 0 bases from J, the gap between germline ends came to 7 bases. CDR3 sequence: CASSLETSSYNEQFF. CDR3 nucleotide sequence: TGTGCCAGCAGCTTGGAAACGAGCTCCTACAATGAGCAGTTCTTC.

This chain links TRBV7-9 with TRBJ2-1; a possible D gene is TRBD1 (6 bases). The CDR3 runs 13 residues. Germline loops: CDR1 SEHNR, CDR2 FQNEAQ (reference sequence). Trimming left V 5 bases short and J 4 bases short, with 9 bases between. This CDR3 reads CASSHRVYNEQFF. CDR3 sequence (DNA): TGTGCCAGCAGCCACAGGGTATACAATGAGCAGTTCTTC. The full variable domain, its missing parts supplied by reference TRBV7-9 and TRBJ2-1, is DTGVSQNPRHKITKRGQNVTFRCDPISEHNRLYWYRQTLGQGPEFLTYFQNEAQLEKSRLLSDRFSAERPKGSFSTLEIQRTEQGDSAMYLCASSHRVYNEQFFGPGTRLTVL.

V gene TRBV5-4 combines with J gene TRBJ2-7; D might be TRBD1 (6 bases). Per germline, CDR1 SGHNT and CDR2 YYREEE (reference sequence). V was shortened by 0 bases and J by 4 bases, with 11 bases between the two germline ends. The CDR3 runs 14 residues. DNA for the CDR3: TGTGCCAGCAGCTTGGGACAGGTTGCGTACGAGCAGTACTTC. Its protein product is CASSLGQVAYEQYF.

About this clone itself: One end of the junction is discordant with germline, which a read error may explain. This chain joins TRBV7-3 and TRBJ2-1; weak D call: TRBD2 (6 bases). The CDR3 loop spans 16 amino acids. The germline V gene encodes CDR1 SGHTA and CDR2 FQGTGA. Here the CDR3 reads CASSLTAGPGYSEQFF. CDR3 in DNA: TGTGCCAGCAGCTTAACGGCGGGGCCTGGGTACAGTGAGCAGTTCTTC. Supplemented by reference TRBV7-3 and TRBJ2-1, the full variable domain reads GAGVSQTPSNKVTEKGKYVELRCDPISGHTALYWYRQSLGQGPEFLIYFQGTGAADDSGLPNDRFFAVRPEGSVSTLKIQRTERGDSAVYLCASSLTAGPGYSEQFFGPGTRLTVL.

This clone was detected once. The rearrangement joins TRBV4-1 to TRBJ2-4, with TRBD2 as a possible D gene (7 bases). The CDR3 totals 16 residues. Between the trimmed V and J ends, which lost 2 bases and 6 bases, there was a span of 17 bases. The V gene's germline CDR1 is MGHRA and CDR2 YSYEKL. CDR3 sequence (DNA): TGCGCCAGCAGCCAACCCTGGAAGGGGGGGGGAAACATTCAGTACTTC. Translated, it gives CASSQPWKGGGNIQYF.

The chain is built from TRBV27 and TRBJ1-5; D remains unclear. The V gene's germline CDR1 is MNHEY and CDR2 SMNVEV (reference sequence). The CDR3 spans 13 residues. The V end was cut by 3 bases, the J end by 0 bases, with 3 bases between. CDR3 sequence (DNA): TGTGCCAGCAGTTTGAGTAGCAATCAGCCCCAGCATTTT. Encoded protein: CASSLSSNQPQHF.

This chain links TRBV30 with TRBJ2-2; D is possibly TRBD2 (6 bases). The CDR3 covers 14 residues. V was trimmed by 2 bases and J by 6 bases, leaving 13 bases between them. CDR1 is GTSNPN, CDR2 SVGIG, per germline (reference sequence). DNA for the CDR3: TGTGCCTGGAGTCGGAGGGGTGGGGCCGGGGAGCTGTTTTTT. Translation gives CAWSRRGGAGELFF.

The chain couples TRBV4-1 to TRBJ1-1, with TRBD1 as a possible D gene (5 bases). Germline assignment: CDR1 MGHRA and CDR2 YSYEKL. The CDR3 loop spans 15 amino acids. Trimming removed 2 bases from V and 3 bases from J, with 13 bases in between. The DNA of the CDR3 is TGCGCCAGCAGCCAAAGTGACAGTAGGGACACTGAAGCTTTCTTT. It yields the protein CASSQSDSRDTEAFF.

V gene TRBV6-1 combines with J gene TRBJ2-7, with D maybe TRBD2 (6 bases). Per germline, CDR1 MNHNS and CDR2 SASEGT. The CDR3 spans 13 residues. The V end lost 9 bases, the J end lost 5 bases, and 17 bases lay between the germline ends. Here the CDR3 DNA reads TGTGCCAGTACCGGGAGACCCCAGAACGAGCAGTACTTC. Its translation is CASTGRPQNEQYF.

V is TRBV4-1 and J is TRBJ1-2; the D gene is possibly TRBD1 (6 bases). The CDR3 has 17 residues. The V and J ends lost 1 base and 7 bases respectively, with 22 bases between them. Germline assignment: CDR1 MGHRA and CDR2 YSYEKL. In nucleotides, the CDR3 is TGCGCCAGCAGCCAAGTTGTTTCGGTAGGGGGTCGGCGTGGCTACACCTTC. Amino acids: CASSQVVSVGGRRGYTF.